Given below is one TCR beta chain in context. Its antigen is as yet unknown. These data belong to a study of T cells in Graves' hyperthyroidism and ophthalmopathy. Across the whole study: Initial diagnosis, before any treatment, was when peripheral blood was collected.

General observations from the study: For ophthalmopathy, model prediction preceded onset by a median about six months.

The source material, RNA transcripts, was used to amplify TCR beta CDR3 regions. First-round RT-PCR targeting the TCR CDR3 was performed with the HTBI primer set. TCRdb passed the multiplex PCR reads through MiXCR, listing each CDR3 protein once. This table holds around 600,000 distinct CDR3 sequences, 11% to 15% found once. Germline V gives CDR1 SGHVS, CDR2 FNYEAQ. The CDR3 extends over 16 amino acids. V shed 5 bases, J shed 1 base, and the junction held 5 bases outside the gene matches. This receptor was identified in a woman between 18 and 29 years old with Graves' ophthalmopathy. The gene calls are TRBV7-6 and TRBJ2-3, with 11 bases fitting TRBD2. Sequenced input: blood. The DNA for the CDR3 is TGTGCCAGCAGCCCGAGGGGACTAGCGGGCACAGATACGCAGTATTTT. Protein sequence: CASSPRGLAGTDTQYF.